The present entry profiles one T cell receptor beta chain with its context. Antigen: not known. The sample is drawn from a study of B cell selection in AIRE deficiency. In the original workflow: Approximately 5.7x10^4 patient and 9.56x10^4 healthy donor TCRbeta sequences came from Tregs. Measured with immunoSEQ multiplex PCR; TCRdb has only the in-frame clones, and not every one. V and J calls and clone size come straight from that table; D and trimming were deduced from the DNA. The data contain about 22,000 clones, nearly 95% of them singletons. The regulatory T cell sort gate was CD4+CD25hiCD127low/negative. Healthy unrelated donors supplied the control samples. General study findings and limits: Only about a tenth of more than 3,000 shared Treg sequences were patient-specific; roughly 30% healthy-specific. Only TCRbeta was sequenced; about 35% of shared healthy Treg sequences appeared in Tconv.

Deletions cut 4 bases from V and 1 base from J, with 4 bases between. CDR1 is DFQATT, CDR2 SNEGSKA, per germline (reference sequence). The CDR3 consists of 11 residues. This sequence originates from a human donor in good health. This chain uses TRBV20-1 with TRBJ2-5, with D hard to call. The sequencing input was CD4+CD25+ Tregs sorted from PBMCs. CDR3 in amino acids: CSAIRQETQYF. DNA for the CDR3: TGCAGTGCTATCCGCCAAGAGACCCAGTACTTC.